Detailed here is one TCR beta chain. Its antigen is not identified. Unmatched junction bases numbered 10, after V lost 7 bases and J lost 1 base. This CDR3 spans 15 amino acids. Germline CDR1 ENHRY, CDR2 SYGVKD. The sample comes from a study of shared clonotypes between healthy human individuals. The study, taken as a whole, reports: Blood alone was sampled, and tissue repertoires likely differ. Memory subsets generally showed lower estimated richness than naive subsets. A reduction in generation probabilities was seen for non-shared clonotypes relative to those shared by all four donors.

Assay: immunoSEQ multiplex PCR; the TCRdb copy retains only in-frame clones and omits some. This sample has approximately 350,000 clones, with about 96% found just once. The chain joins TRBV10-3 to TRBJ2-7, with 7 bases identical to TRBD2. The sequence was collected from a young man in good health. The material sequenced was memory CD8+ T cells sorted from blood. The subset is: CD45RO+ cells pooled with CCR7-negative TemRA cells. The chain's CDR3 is CAIMEQPSGSYEQYF. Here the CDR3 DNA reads TGTGCCATCATGGAGCAACCTAGCGGTTCCTACGAGCAGTACTTC.